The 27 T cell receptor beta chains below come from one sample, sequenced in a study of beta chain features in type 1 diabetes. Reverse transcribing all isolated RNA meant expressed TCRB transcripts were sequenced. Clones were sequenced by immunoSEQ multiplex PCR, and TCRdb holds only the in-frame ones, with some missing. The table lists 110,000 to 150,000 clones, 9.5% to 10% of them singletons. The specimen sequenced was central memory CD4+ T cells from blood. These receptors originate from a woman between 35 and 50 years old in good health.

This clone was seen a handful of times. This chain's CDR3 is CASSPGTGQGTEAFF. DNA for the CDR3: TGCGCCAGCAGCCCGGGGACAGGGCAGGGCACTGAAGCTTTCTTT. The chain recombines TRBV5-1 with TRBJ1-1; TRBD1 matches at 9 bases. Germline assignment: CDR1 SGHRS and CDR2 YFSETQ. The V gene end was trimmed by 4 bases and the J gene end by 4 bases; junction bases not matched to a gene: 8. This CDR3 region has 15 residues.

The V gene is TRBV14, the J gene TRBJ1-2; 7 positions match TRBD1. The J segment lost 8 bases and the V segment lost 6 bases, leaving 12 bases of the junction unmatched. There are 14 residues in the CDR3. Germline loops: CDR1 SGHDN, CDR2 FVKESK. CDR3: CASSRNRGEGGYTF. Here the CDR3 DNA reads TGTGCCAGCAGTCGGAACAGGGGCGAGGGGGGCTACACCTTC.

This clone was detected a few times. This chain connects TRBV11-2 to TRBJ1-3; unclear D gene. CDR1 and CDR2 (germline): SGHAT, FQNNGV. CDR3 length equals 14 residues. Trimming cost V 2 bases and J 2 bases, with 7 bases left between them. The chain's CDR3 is CASSLRQAGNTIYF. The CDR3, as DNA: TGTGCCAGCAGCTTACGTCAGGCTGGAAACACCATATATTTT.

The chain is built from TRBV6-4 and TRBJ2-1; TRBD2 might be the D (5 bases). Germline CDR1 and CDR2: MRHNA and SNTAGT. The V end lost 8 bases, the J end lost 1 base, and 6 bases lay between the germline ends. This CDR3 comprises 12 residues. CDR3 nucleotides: TGTGCCAGCCCGGGGTCCTACAATGAGCAGTTCTTC. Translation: CASPGSYNEQFF.

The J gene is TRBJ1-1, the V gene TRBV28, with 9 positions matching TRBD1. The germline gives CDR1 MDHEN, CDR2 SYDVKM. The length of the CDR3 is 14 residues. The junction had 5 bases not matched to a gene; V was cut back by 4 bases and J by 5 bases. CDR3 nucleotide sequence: TGTGCCAGCAGTTCGGGACAGGGCTGGACTGAAGCTTTCTTT. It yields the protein CASSSGQGWTEAFF.

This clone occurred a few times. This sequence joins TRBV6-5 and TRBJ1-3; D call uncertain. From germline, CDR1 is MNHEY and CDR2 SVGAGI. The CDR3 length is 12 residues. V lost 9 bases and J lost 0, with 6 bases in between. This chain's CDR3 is CASRSSGNTIYF. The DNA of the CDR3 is TGTGCCAGTAGGAGCTCTGGAAACACCATATATTTT.

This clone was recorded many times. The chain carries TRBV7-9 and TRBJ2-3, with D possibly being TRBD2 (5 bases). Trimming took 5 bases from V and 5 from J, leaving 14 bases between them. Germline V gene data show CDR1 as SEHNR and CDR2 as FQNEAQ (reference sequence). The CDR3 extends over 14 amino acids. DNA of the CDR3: TGTGCCAGCAGCCCGTCGGGGAAAAAAGATACGCAGTATTTT. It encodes CASSPSGKKDTQYF.

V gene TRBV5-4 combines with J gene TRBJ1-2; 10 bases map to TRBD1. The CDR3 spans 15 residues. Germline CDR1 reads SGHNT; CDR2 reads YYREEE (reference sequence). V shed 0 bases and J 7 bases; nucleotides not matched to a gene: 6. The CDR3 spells CASSLVPGQGSGYTF. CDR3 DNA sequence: TGTGCCAGCAGCTTGGTACCGGGACAGGGGTCTGGCTACACCTTC. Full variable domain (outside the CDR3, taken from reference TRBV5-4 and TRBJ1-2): ETGVTQSPTHLIKTRGQQVTLRCSSQSGHNTVSWYQQALGQGPQFIFQYYREEENGRGNFPPRFSGLQFPNYSSELNVNALELDDSALYLCASSLVPGQGSGYTFGSGTRLTVV.

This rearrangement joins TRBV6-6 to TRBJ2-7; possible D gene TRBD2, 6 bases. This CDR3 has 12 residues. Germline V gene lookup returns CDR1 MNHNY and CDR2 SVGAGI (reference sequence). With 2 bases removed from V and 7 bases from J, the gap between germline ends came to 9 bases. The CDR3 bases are TGTGCCAGCAGTTACCCCCGGGGGGAGCAGTACTTC. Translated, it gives CASSYPRGEQYF.

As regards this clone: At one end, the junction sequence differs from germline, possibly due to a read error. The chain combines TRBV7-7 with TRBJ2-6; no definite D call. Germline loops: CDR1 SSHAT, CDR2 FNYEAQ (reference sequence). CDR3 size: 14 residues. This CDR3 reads CASSLASGANVLTF. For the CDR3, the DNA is TGTGCTAGCAGCTTGGCTTCTGGGGCCAACGTCCTGACTTTC. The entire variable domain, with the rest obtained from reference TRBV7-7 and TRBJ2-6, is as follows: GAGVSQSPRYKVTKRGQDVTLRCDPISSHATLYWYQQALGQGPEFLTYFNYEAQPDKSGLPSDRFSAERPEGSISTLTIQRTEQRDSAMYRCASSLASGANVLTFGAGSRLTVL.

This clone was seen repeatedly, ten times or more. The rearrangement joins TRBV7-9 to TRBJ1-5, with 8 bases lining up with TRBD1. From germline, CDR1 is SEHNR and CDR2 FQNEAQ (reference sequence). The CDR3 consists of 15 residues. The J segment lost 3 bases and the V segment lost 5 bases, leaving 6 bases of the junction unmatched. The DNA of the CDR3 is TGTGCCAGCAGCCTTACAGGGGGTTCCAATCAGCCCCAGCATTTT. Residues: CASSLTGGSNQPQHF.

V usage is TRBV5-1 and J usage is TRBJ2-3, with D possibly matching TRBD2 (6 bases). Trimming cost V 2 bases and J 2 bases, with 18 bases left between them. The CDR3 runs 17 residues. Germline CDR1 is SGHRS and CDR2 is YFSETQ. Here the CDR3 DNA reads TGCGCCAGCAGCTTTGGGAGCGGGCCCAGGGCCACAGATACGCAGTATTTT. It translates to CASSFGSGPRATDTQYF.

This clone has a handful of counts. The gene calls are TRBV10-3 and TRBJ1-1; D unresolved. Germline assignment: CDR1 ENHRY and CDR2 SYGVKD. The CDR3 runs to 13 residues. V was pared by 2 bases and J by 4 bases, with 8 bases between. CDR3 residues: CAISELLGTEAFF. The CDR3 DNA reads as TGTGCCATCAGTGAGCTCCTAGGCACTGAAGCTTTCTTT.

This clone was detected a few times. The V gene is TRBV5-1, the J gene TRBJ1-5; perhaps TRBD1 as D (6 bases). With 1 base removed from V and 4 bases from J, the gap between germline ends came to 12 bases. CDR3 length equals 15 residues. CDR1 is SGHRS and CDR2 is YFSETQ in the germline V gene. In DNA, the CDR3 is TGCGCCAGCAGCTTGTCACAGGGAGAAAATCAGCCCCAGCATTTT. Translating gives CASSLSQGENQPQHF.

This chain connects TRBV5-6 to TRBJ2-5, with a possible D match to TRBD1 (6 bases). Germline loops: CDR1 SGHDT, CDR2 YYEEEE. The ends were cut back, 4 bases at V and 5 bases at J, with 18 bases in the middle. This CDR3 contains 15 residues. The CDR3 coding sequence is TGTGCCAGCAGCCCTCTGGTGGGGGCCACCGAGACCCAGTACTTC. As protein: CASSPLVGATETQYF.

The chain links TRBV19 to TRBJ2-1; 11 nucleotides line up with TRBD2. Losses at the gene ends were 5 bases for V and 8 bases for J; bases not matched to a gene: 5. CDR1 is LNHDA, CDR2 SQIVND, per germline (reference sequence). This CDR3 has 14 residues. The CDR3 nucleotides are TGTGCCAGTAGTTTTAGCGGGGGGGCGGATGAGCAGTTCTTC. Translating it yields CASSFSGGADEQFF.

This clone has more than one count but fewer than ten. CDR3 residues: CASTGGANYGYTF. The CDR3 bases are TGTGCCAGCACAGGGGGCGCGAACTATGGCTACACCTTC. The V call is TRBV7-9, the J call TRBJ1-2; the match to TRBD1 covers 8 bases. CDR1 is SEHNR, CDR2 FQNEAQ, per germline (reference sequence). V gave up 7 bases and J gave up 2 bases; unmatched junction bases: 3. This CDR3 has 13 amino acids.

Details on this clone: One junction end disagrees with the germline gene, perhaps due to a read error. The CDR3 loop reads CASSDRGTGGHF. The CDR3 nucleotides are TGTGCCAGCAGTGACCGGGGGACAGGAGGGCATTTT. The rearrangement uses TRBV2 and TRBJ1-3; 8 positions match TRBD1. Germline V lookup: CDR1 SNHLY, CDR2 FYNNEI. The CDR3 runs 12 residues.

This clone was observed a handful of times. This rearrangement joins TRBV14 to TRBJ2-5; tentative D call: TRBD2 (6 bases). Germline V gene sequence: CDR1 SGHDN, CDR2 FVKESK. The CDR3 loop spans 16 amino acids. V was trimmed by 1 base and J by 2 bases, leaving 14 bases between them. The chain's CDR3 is CASSQGLLARQETQYF. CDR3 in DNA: TGTGCCAGCAGCCAAGGTCTCCTAGCGCGACAAGAGACCCAGTACTTC.

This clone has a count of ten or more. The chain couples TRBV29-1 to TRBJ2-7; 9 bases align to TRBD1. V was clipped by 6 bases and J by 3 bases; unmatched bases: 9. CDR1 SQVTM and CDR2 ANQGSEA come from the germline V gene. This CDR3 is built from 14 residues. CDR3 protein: CSVGQGRGSYEQYF. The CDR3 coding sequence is TGCAGCGTGGGACAGGGACGGGGAAGCTACGAGCAGTACTTC.

In DNA, the CDR3 is TGTGCCAGTAGTGGGGACAGGTTTAATTCACCCCTCCACTTT. Translation gives CASSGDRFNSPLHF. The chain employs TRBV19 and TRBJ1-6, with TRBD1 matching 8 bases. CDR1 is LNHDA, CDR2 SQIVND, per germline (reference sequence). The CDR3 totals 14 residues. After removal of 5 bases from V and 6 bases from J, the junction contained 3 bases not matched to a gene. Drawing the rest from reference TRBV19 and TRBJ1-6, the complete variable domain is DGGITQSPKYLFRKEGQNVTLSCEQNLNHDAMYWYRQDPGQGLRLIYYSQIVNDFQKGDIAEGYSVSREKKESFPLTVTSAQKNPTAFYLCASSGDRFNSPLHFGNGTRLTVT.

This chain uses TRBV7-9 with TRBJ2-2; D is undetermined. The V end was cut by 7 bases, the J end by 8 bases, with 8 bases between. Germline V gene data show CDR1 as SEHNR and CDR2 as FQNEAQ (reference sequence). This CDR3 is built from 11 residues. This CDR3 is CASTLSGELFF. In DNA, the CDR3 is TGTGCCAGCACCCTCTCGGGGGAGCTGTTTTTT. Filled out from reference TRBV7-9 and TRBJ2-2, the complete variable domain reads DTGVSQNPRHKITKRGQNVTFRCDPISEHNRLYWYRQTLGQGPEFLTYFQNEAQLEKSRLLSDRFSAERPKGSFSTLEIQRTEQGDSAMYLCASTLSGELFFGEGSRLTVL.

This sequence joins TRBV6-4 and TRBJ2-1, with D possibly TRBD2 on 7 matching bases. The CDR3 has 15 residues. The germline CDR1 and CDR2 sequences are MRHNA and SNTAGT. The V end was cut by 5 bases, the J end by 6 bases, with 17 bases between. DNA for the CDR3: TGTGCCAGCAGTCTAAACTGGGGGGGCAGCAATGAGCAGTTCTTC. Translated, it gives CASSLNWGGSNEQFF.

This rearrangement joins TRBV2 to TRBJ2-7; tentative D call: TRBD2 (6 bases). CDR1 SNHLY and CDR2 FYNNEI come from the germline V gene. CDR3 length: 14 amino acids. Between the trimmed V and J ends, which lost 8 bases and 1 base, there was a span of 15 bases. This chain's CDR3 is CASQVWDWSYEQYF. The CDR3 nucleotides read TGTGCCAGCCAGGTCTGGGACTGGTCCTACGAGCAGTACTTC.

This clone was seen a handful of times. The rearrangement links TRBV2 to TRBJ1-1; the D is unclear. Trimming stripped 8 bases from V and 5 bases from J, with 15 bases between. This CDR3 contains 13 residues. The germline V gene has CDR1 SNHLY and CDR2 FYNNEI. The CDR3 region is CASGRNGETEAFF. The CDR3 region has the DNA TGTGCCAGCGGAAGAAACGGGGAAACTGAAGCTTTCTTT.

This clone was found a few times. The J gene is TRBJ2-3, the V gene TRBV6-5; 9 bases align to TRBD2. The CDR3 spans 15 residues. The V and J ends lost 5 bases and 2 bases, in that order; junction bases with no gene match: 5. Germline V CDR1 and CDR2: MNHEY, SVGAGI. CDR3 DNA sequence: TGTGCCAGCAGTCGCGGGGGGGCAGACACAGATACGCAGTATTTT. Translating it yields CASSRGGADTDTQYF.

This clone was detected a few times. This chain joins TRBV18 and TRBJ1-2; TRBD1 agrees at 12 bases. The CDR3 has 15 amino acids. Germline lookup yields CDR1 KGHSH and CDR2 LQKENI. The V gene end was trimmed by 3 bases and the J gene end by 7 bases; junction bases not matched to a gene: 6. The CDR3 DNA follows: TGTGCCAGCTCACCTTCCGGGACAGGGGGCTCTGGCTACACCTTC. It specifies CASSPSGTGGSGYTF.